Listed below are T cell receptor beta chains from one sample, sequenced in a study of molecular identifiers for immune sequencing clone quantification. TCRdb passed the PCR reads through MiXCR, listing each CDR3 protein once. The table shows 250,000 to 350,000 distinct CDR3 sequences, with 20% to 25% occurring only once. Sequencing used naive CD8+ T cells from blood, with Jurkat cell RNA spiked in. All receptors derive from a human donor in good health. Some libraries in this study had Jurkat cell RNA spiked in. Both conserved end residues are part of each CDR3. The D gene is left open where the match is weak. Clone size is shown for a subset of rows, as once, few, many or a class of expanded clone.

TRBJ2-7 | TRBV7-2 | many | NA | TGTGCCAGCAGCTTAGAGGGCTCGGCCTGGGTCGAGCAGTACTTC | CASSLEGSAWVEQYF
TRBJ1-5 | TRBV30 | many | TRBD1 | TGTGCCTGGAGTGTACCCCGGACAGGGCCCAATCAGCCCCAGCATTTT | CAWSVPRTGPNQPQHF
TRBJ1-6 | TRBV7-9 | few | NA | TGTGCCAGCAGCTTTGAGGGCTCACCCCTCCACTTT | CASSFEGSPLHF
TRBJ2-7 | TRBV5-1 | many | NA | TGCGCCAGCAGTTATGACAGGAACTCCTACGAGCAGTACTTC | CASSYDRNSYEQYF
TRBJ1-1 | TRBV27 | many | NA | TGTGCCAGCAGTTTAAGAGGGGGCACTGAAGCTTTCTTT | CASSLRGGTEAFF
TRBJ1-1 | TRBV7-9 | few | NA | TGTGCCAGCAGCTTAGGACCGGATCCTGAAGCTTTCTTT | CASSLGPDPEAFF
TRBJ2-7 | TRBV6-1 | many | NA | TGTGCCAGCATACATCACGGGGCCTACGAGCAGTACTTC | CASIHHGAYEQYF
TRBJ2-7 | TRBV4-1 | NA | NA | TGCGCCAGCAGCCAAGTCGATACGGCGGGGTACGAGCAGTACTTC | CASSQVDTAGYEQYF
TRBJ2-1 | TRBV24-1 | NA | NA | TGTGCCACCAGTCCTAGGAGGACCCCCTCCTACAATGAGCAGTTCTTC | CATSPRRTPSYNEQFF
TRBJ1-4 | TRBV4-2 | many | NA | TGTGCCAGCAGCCAAGACTTCGGGGCAACTAATGAAAAACTGTTTTTT | CASSQDFGATNEKLFF
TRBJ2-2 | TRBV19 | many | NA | TGTGCCAGTAGGGCCTCCGGGGAGCTGTTTTTT | CASRASGELFF
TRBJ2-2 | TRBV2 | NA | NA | TGTGCCAGCAGGGACCCTGGGACCTCGTGGGTCGGGGAGCCGTTTTTT | CASRDPGTSWVGEPFF
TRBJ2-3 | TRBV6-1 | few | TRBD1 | TGTGCCAGCAGTGGCACCACCGGGACAGGGCTTTTTGACGATACGCAGTATTTT | CASSGTTGTGLFDDTQYF
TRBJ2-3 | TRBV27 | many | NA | TGTGCCAGCAGCCCACTCCTCCCGGAGGGAAGCACAGATACGCAGTATTTT | CASSPLLPEGSTDTQYF
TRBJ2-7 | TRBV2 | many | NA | TGTGCCAGCAGTGAAGGGGTTGGGTACGAGCAGTACTTC | CASSEGVGYEQYF
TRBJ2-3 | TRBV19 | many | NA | TGTGCCAGTAGTATAGAGAGGGGAAGCACAGATACGCAGTATTTT | CASSIERGSTDTQYF
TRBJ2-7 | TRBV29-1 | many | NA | TGCAGCGTTGAGACCGGGACCGGCACCTACGAGCAGTACTTC | CSVETGTGTYEQYF
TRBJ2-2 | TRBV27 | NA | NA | TGTGTCAGCAGTTTTTTGGGGACCGGGGAGCTGTTTTTT | CVSSFLGTGELFF
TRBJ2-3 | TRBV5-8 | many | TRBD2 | TGTGCCAGCAGCTTGGGGACTAGCAGACTTGGCACAGATACGCAGTATTTT | CASSLGTSRLGTDTQYF
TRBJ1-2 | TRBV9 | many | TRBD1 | TGTGCCAGCAGCCCAGAGGGGACAGCATCCTATGGCTACACCTTC | CASSPEGTASYGYTF
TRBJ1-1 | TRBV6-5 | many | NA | TGTGCCAGCAGCCAAAATGGGGGGGGCGAGGCTGAAGCTTTCTTT | CASSQNGGGEAEAFF
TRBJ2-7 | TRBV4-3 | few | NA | TGCGCCAGCAGCCAAGGGAGCCAGACCTACGAGCAGTACTTC | CASSQGSQTYEQYF
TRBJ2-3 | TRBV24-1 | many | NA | TGTGCCACCAGTGATTTGTCCCCCAGGCGACCTAGCACAGATACGCAGTATTTT | CATSDLSPRRPSTDTQYF
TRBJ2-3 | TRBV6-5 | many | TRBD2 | TGTGCCAGCAGCCGAAAAACGACTAGCGGGGTTTCAGATACGCAGTATTTT | CASSRKTTSGVSDTQYF
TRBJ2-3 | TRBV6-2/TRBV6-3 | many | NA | TGTGCCAGCACCGACTACACAGATACGCAGTATTTT | CASTDYTDTQYF
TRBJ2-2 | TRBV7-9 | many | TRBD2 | TGTGCCAGCAGCTTAGCCGGGACTAGCGGGAGAGCGAACACCGGGGAGCTGTTTTTT | CASSLAGTSGRANTGELFF
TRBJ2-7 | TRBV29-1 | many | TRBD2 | TGCAGCACATGGACTAGCGGAGCCGCCGAGCAGTACTTC | CSTWTSGAAEQYF
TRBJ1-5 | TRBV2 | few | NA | TGTGCCAGCACCCCATCCGGGGGCCAGCCCCAGCATTTT | CASTPSGGQPQHF
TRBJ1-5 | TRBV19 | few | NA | TGTGCCAGTAGCAAGGGAATTATCGGGCAGCCCCAGCATTTT | CASSKGIIGQPQHF
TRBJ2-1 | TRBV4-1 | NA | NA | TGCGCCAGCAGCCAAGGTATCGTGGCCCAAAAGGGGTACAATGAGCAGTTCTTC | CASSQGIVAQKGYNEQFF
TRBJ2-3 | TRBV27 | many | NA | TGTGCCAGCAGTTTGGCCCTTGGACCCTCCACAGATACGCAGTATTTT | CASSLALGPSTDTQYF
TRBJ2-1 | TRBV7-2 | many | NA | TGTGCCAGCAGCTTAACCCCTTACAATGAGCAGTTCTTC | CASSLTPYNEQFF
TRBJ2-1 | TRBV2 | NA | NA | TGTGCCAGCAGTGGACAGGTGACGTTATACAATGAGCAGTTCTTC | CASSGQVTLYNEQFF
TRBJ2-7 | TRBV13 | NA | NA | TGTGCCAGCAGCCTAGAGGAGGGCGGGCAGTACTTC | CASSLEEGGQYF
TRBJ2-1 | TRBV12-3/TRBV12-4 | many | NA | TGTGCCAGCAGTTTAGCGAAGGCACATGAGCAGTTCTTC | CASSLAKAHEQFF
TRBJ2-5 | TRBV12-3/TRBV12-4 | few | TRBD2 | TGTGCCAGCAGTTCAGGGACTAGCGGGAGAGGGGGTTACCAAGAGACCCAGTACTTC | CASSSGTSGRGGYQETQYF
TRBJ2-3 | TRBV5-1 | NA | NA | TGCGCCAGCAGCGAGGGGGTCTTAGATACGCAGTATTTT | CASSEGVLDTQYF
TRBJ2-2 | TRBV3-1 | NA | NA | TGTGCCAGCAGCCAAGAGGCCGGGACAAACACCGGGGAGCTGCTTTTT | CASSQEAGTNTGELLF
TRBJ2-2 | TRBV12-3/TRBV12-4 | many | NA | TGTGCCAGCAGCCCCCCCGGGGAGCTGTTTTTT | CASSPPGELFF
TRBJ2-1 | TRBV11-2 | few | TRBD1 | TGTGCCAGCAGCTTAGCGGACAGGGTTTCCTACAATGAGCAGTTCTTC | CASSLADRVSYNEQFF